These 19 T cell receptor beta chains share one sample of origin, sequenced in a study of OX40 agonist ivuxolimab in advanced cancers. The data were produced by immunoSEQ multiplex PCR, yet TCRdb's version contains in-frame clones alone and is incomplete. The data show around 50,000 clones, with 70% to 90% seen just once and 0.55% to 0.65% held by the top ten. Material: CD4+ or CD8+ T cells sorted from blood, obtained in a trial of the OX40 agonist ivuxolimab. These TCRs come from an adult with an advanced solid tumor such as melanoma, head and neck, liver or kidney cancer.

The chain employs TRBV6-1 and TRBJ2-2, with D tentatively TRBD2 (6 bases). CDR1 and CDR2 (germline): MNHNS, SASEGT. The CDR3 consists of 13 residues. The V end was cut by 7 bases, the J end by 8 bases, with 14 bases between. CDR3 residues: CASTPLAPGELFF. CDR3 DNA sequence: TGTGCCAGCACTCCCCTAGCGCCGGGGGAGCTGTTTTTT.

V and J are TRBV6-1 and TRBJ1-4; D possibly corresponds to TRBD1 (6 bases). Germline values: CDR1 MNHNS, CDR2 SASEGT. CDR3 length: 14 amino acids. Trimming left V 2 bases short and J 6 bases short, with 10 bases between. CDR3 sequence: CASSEWGQDEKLFF. CDR3 DNA sequence: TGTGCCAGCAGTGAATGGGGGCAGGATGAAAAACTGTTTTTT.

V is TRBV28 and J is TRBJ1-3, with D unresolved. V shed 4 bases and J shed 0 bases, with 10 bases lying between them. The CDR3 runs to 15 residues. Germline V lookup: CDR1 MDHEN, CDR2 SYDVKM. The CDR3 protein is CASSWEGSSGNTIYF. In DNA form, the CDR3 reads TGTGCCAGCAGTTGGGAAGGGTCCTCTGGAAACACCATATATTTT.

The chain recombines TRBV7-9 with TRBJ2-3; 10 bases are a match to TRBD2. This CDR3 region has 13 residues. Unmatched junction bases numbered 8, after V lost 8 bases and J lost 9 bases. Germline CDR1 is SEHNR and CDR2 is FQNEAQ (reference sequence). The CDR3: CASGLGTSETQYF. DNA of the CDR3: TGTGCCAGCGGACTAGGGACTAGCGAAACGCAGTATTTT.

The chain employs TRBV21-1 and TRBJ2-7; the table's D call, TRBD1, has no DNA check behind it. TRBV21-1 is shown as a pseudogene. The CDR3 sequence is 15 residues long. CDR3 sequence: CASSKGPHTDYEQYF. The CDR3 region has the DNA TGTGCCAGCAGCAAAGGTCCGCACACAGATTACGAGCAGTACTTC.

This rearrangement joins TRBV28 to TRBJ2-7; TRBD1 matches at 10 bases. Germline V gene data show CDR1 as MDHEN and CDR2 as SYDVKM. There are 12 residues in the CDR3. Trimming removed 6 bases from V and 13 bases from J; junction bases left unmatched: 9. The CDR3 protein is CASRLRDRGFYF. CDR3 nucleotide sequence: TGTGCCAGCAGACTAAGGGACAGGGGTTTTTACTTC.

In its sample, this clone was seen a few times. Its ends do not fully match the called genes, so a read error is possible. The chain combines TRBV5-6 with TRBJ2-7, with D possibly called TRBD1 or TRBD2 (5 bases each). CDR1 and CDR2 from the germline V gene are SGHDT and YYEEEE. The CDR3 loop spans 15 amino acids. CDR3 loop: CASSSYGTSDRRGWF. The DNA for the CDR3 is TGTGCCAGCAGCAGCTATGGGACCAGCGATCGAAGAGGATGGTTC.

This rearrangement joins TRBV6-6 to TRBJ1-1; tentative D call: TRBD1 (5 bases). The germline CDR1 and CDR2 sequences are MNHNY and SVGAGI (reference sequence). This CDR3 spans 12 amino acids. V lost 5 bases, J lost 7 bases, and 11 bases lay in between. CDR3 coding DNA: TGTGCCAGCAGTGCCGGGGGTGGTGAAGCTTTCTTT. Translated: CASSAGGGEAFF.

The chain carries TRBV11-3 and TRBJ2-5; unclear D gene. The V gene's germline CDR1 is SGHNT and CDR2 YENEEA. The V and J ends lost 1 base and 3 bases respectively, with 9 bases between them. The CDR3 runs 14 residues. The CDR3 reads CASSLVSAKETQYF. CDR3 DNA sequence: TGTGCCAGCAGCTTAGTCTCAGCAAAAGAGACCCAGTACTTC.

The chain has TRBV27 and TRBJ2-3, with 12 bases identical to TRBD2. V shed 1 base, J shed 9 bases, and the junction held 8 bases outside the gene matches. The germline gives CDR1 MNHEY, CDR2 SMNVEV (reference sequence). The CDR3 length is 16 residues. Here the CDR3 reads CASSLYRTSGTQTQYF. In nucleotides, the CDR3 is TGTGCCAGCAGTTTATACCGGACTAGCGGGACGCAAACGCAGTATTTT.

The rearrangement links TRBV10-1 to TRBJ2-3, with TRBD2 matching 9 bases. Germline CDR1 is WNHNN and CDR2 is SYGVQD (reference sequence). V dropped 6 bases and J dropped 5; count of bases not matched to a gene: 6. The CDR3 is 14 amino acids. CDR3 bases: TGCGCCAGCAGCTATAGCGGGAGAAGAGATACGCAGTATTTT. Its protein is CASSYSGRRDTQYF.

This clone came up once. This chain joins TRBV6-1 and TRBJ2-2; 7 bases are shared with TRBD1. V dropped 1 base and J dropped 5; count of bases not matched to a gene: 4. The CDR3 is 15 amino acids. The germline CDR1 and CDR2 sequences are MNHNS and SASEGT. The DNA for the CDR3 is TGTGCCAGCAGTGAAGTCCCAGGGGGTACCGGGGAGCTGTTTTTT. Protein sequence: CASSEVPGGTGELFF.

This clone was picked up one time. V gene TRBV28 combines with J gene TRBJ2-7, with 12 bases identical to TRBD1. V shed 6 bases, J shed 5 bases, and the junction held 8 bases outside the gene matches. Germline CDR1 MDHEN, CDR2 SYDVKM. The CDR3 is made up of 15 amino acids. CDR3 region: CASSLGTGGQDEQYF. The DNA for the CDR3 is TGTGCCAGCAGCCTCGGGACAGGGGGCCAGGACGAGCAGTACTTC.

The rearrangement joins TRBV9 to TRBJ2-2; no definite D call. The CDR3 is made up of 12 amino acids. V was clipped by 0 bases and J by 7 bases, with 4 bases between them. From germline, CDR1 is SGDLS and CDR2 YYNGEE. The chain's CDR3 is CASSVAFGELFF. DNA of the CDR3: TGTGCCAGCAGCGTAGCTTTCGGGGAGCTGTTTTTT.

The V gene is TRBV9, the J gene TRBJ2-7; TRBD2 is a possible D gene (5 bases). The CDR3 is made up of 13 amino acids. Germline lookup yields CDR1 SGDLS and CDR2 YYNGEE. Trimming removed 3 bases from V and 2 bases from J, with 9 bases in between. The CDR3 sequence is CASSAHGTYEQYF. The CDR3 coding sequence is TGTGCCAGCAGCGCACACGGGACCTACGAGCAGTACTTC.

The chain uses TRBV28 and TRBJ2-1; 7 nucleotides match TRBD2. The trim removed 8 bases at V and 1 base at J, leaving 5 bases unmatched. Germline V gene lookup returns CDR1 MDHEN and CDR2 SYDVKM. This CDR3 has 14 amino acids. The CDR3 DNA reads TGTGCCAGCCATGGGACTATTTCCTACAATGAGCAGTTCTTC. Its translation is CASHGTISYNEQFF.

The gene calls are TRBV9 and TRBJ2-5; TRBD2 agrees at 10 bases. V gave up 3 bases and J gave up 5 bases; unmatched junction bases: 4. Germline CDR1 SGDLS, CDR2 YYNGEE. The CDR3 loop spans 14 amino acids. The CDR3 DNA reads TGTGCCAGCAGCGCGGGACTAGCGAGGGAGACCCAGTACTTC. Its translation: CASSAGLARETQYF.

The chain recombines TRBV19 with TRBJ2-1; 8 bases match TRBD2. The germline V gene encodes CDR1 LNHDA and CDR2 SQIVND (reference sequence). V trimming: 7 bases; J trimming: 7 bases; junction bases outside the gene matches: 12. The CDR3 runs 15 residues. The CDR3 bases are TGTGCCAGTACCTCCGGGGGGGGTGATGTGAATGAGCAGTTCTTC. Protein sequence: CASTSGGGDVNEQFF.

Here the CDR3 DNA reads TGTGCCAGCAGCTTATTTCGGGGCGAGCAGTACTTC. Translating it yields CASSLFRGEQYF. The chain joins TRBV7-2 to TRBJ2-7; possibly TRBD2 for D (5 bases). The V gene's germline CDR1 is SGHTA and CDR2 FQGNSA. This CDR3 is 12 amino acids long. V was cut by 2 bases and J by 6 bases, with 8 bases left in between.